This T cell receptor (beta chain) derives from a study of T cells in Graves' hyperthyroidism and ophthalmopathy. Study at large: The blood sample was taken at first diagnosis, before treatment began.

The study left out patients who had uncontrolled infection, other autoimmune disease, pregnancy or lactation. Amplification targeted TCR beta CDR3 regions from RNA transcripts. The HTBI primer set drove a first-round RT-PCR of the TCR CDR3. Each CDR3 protein gets one entry after TCRdb re-called the multiplex PCR reads with MiXCR. The repertoire has under 350,000 distinct CDR3 sequences, roughly an eighth of them found once; the top ten carry roughly 7.9%. This clonotype showed up many times. CDR3 length: 15 residues. The V gene end was trimmed by 5 bases and the J gene end by 2 bases; junction bases not matched to a gene: 6. Germline CDR1 is SEHNR and CDR2 is FQNEAQ (reference sequence).

This clonotype was obtained from a woman in her thirties or forties with Graves' hyperthyroidism. Input material: blood. The rearrangement joins TRBV7-9 to TRBJ2-7; 10 nucleotides agree with TRBD1. The CDR3 reads CASSPRQGATYEQYF. The CDR3 DNA sequence: TGTGCCAGCAGCCCCAGACAGGGGGCAACCTACGAGCAGTACTTC. The full variable domain, with the rest looked up from reference TRBV7-9 and TRBJ2-7, is DTGVSQNPRHKITKRGQNVTFRCDPISEHNRLYWYRQTLGQGPEFLTYFQNEAQLEKSRLLSDRFSAERPKGSFSTLEIQRTEQGDSAMYLCASSPRQGATYEQYFGPGTRLTVT.